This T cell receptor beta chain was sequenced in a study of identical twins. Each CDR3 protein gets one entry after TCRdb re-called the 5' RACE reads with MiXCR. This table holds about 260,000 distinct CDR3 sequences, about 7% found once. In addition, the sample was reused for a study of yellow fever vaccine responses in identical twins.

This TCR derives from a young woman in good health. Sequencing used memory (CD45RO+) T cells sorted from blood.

DNA for the CDR3: TGTGCCAGCAGCGCCCAGGGGGCCGGGGAGCTGTTTTTT. Translating gives CASSAQGAGELFF. The chain uses TRBV9 and TRBJ2-2, with TRBD1 identical over 7 bases. The CDR3 totals 13 residues. From germline, CDR1 is SGDLS and CDR2 YYNGEE. V shed 3 bases, J shed 6 bases, and the junction held 2 bases outside the gene matches.